This T cell receptor beta chain was captured by sequencing in a study of T cells after posttransplantation cyclophosphamide. Study outcomes and limitations: Donor CD8+ memory clones often dominated recipient blood repertoires at later times. Recipient CMV seropositivity and CMV reactivation strongly tracked TRB clonality.

Repertoires were generated with immunoSEQ multiplex PCR, while TCRdb's copy carries only in-frame clones and drops some. The top ten clones hold 10% to 15% of a sample with 6,900 or so clones, about 91% of them seen once. Busulfan-fludarabine conditioning, marrow transplant, and cyclophosphamide on days +3 and +4 were administered. This CDR3 comprises 16 residues. Germline CDR1 and CDR2: SGHRS and YFSETQ. Regarding this clone: Its matching antigen is unknown. An end of the junction differs from the germline gene, which may be a read error.

This TCR derives from a female patient aged 50 to 60 who received an allogeneic stem cell transplant from a related donor, was CMV-positive, and had no GVHD. Some T cells may originate from the graft donor. The sample consisted of PBMCs, taken approximately 190 weeks after allogeneic stem cell transplant with posttransplant cyclophosphamide. The V call is TRBV5-1, the J call TRBJ2-3; 11 bases map to TRBD2. The CDR3 loop reads CASSLVASGRSETQYF. The DNA for the CDR3 is TGCGCCAGCAGCTTGGTGGCTAGCGGGAGGTCAGAGACGCAGTATTTT.